This TCR beta chain appears in the sequencing data of a study of blood T cell repertoires in COVID-19. Germline V CDR1 and CDR2: SNHLY, FYNNEI. This CDR3 has 16 residues. With V trimmed by 0 bases and J by 3 bases, 5 bases remained unmatched. The protocol was immunoSEQ multiplex PCR, while the TCRdb copy is restricted to in-frame clones and leaves out a portion. In the table there are a few hundred thousand clones, 75% to 90% of which are singletons. The chain has TRBV2 and TRBJ1-5, with 7 positions matching TRBD1. The sample consisted of PBMCs or T cells enriched from blood (not recorded which). This sequence was found in a man aged 25-45 years who had recovered from COVID-19. Here the CDR3 DNA reads TGTGCCAGCAGTGAAGCTACAGGGGTTATCAATCAGCCCCAGCATTTT. This codes for CASSEATGVINQPQHF.